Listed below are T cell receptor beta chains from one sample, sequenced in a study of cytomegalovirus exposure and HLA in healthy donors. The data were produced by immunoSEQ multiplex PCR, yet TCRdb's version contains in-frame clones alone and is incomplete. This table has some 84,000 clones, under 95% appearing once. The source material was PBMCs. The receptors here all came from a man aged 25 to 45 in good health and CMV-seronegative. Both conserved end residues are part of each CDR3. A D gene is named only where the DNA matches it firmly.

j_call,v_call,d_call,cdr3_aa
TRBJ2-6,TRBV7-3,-,CASSEGQVSGANVLTF
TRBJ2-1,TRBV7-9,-,CASSPNRVGQGSYEQFF
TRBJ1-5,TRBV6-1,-,CASSRARRDQPQHF
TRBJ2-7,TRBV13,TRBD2,CASSLPGGTYEQYF
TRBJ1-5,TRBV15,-,CATSRGWDTLAQPQHF
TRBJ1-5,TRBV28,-,CASRGRLGQPQHF
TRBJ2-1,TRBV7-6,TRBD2,CASSPGLARNEQFF
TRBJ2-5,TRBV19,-,CASSIGQGQETQYF
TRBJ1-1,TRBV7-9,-,CASSFETGLDTEAFF
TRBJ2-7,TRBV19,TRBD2,CATYGGGSPYEQYF
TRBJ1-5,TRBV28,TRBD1,CASRTGQGAWGNQPQHF
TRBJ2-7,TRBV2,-,CASRDDSTEQYF
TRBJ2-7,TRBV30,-,CAWSTPQRREQYF
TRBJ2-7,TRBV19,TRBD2,CASSPGRGTYEQYF
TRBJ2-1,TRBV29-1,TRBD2,CSVEGGGVEQFF
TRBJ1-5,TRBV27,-,CASSTGGGQPQHF
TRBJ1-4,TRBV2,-,CASSGTPATNEKLFF
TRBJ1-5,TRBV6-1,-,CASTLKQGAVWPQHF
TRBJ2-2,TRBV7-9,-,CASSLLPGGELFF
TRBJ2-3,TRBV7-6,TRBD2,CASGGTTDTQYF
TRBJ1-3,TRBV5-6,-,CASSLQGLSGNTIYF
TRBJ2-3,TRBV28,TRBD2,CASSPRSGRGADTQYF
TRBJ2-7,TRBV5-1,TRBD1,CASSLGLQGKYEQYF
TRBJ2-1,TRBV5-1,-,CASSFLLQGTYNEQFF
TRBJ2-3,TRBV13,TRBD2,CASRGTISDTQYF
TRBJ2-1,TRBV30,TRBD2,CAWSSYKTSGEQFF
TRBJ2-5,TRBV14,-,CASSHVETQYF
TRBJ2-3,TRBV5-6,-,CASSLGRDALDTQYF
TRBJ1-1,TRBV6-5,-,CASKTGTEAFF
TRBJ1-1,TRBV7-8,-,CASSLPSVNTEAFF
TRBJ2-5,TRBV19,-,CASSPGKLGYQETQYF
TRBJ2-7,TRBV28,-,CASSHTLNYEQYF
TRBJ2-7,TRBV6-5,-,CASSYGGERDLEEQYF